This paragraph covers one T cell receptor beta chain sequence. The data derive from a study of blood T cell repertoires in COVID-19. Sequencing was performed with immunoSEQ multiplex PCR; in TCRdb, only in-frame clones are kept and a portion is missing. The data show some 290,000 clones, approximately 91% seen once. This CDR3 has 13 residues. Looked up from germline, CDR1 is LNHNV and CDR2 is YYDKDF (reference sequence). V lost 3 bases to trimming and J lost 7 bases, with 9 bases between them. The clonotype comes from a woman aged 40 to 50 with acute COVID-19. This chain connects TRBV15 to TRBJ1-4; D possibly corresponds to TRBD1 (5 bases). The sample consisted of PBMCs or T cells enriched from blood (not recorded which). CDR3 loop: CATSRGRAEKLFF. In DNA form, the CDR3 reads TGTGCCACCAGCAGGGGCAGGGCTGAAAAACTGTTTTTT.